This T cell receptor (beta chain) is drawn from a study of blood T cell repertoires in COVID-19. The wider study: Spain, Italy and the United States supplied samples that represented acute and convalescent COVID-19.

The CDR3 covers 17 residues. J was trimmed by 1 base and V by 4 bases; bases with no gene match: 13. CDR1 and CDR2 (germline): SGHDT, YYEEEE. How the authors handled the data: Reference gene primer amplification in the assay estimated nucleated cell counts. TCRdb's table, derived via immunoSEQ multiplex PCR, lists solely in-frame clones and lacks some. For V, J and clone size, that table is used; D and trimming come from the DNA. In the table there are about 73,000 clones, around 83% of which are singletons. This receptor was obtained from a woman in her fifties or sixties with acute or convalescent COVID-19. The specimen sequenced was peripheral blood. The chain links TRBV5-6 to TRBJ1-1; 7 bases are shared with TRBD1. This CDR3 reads CASSPRRTGDKNTEAFF. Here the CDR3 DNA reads TGTGCCAGCAGCCCGAGACGAACAGGGGACAAGAACACTGAAGCTTTCTTT.